The 26 T cell receptor beta chains below were found in one sample sequenced in a study of blood T cell repertoires in COVID-19. Libraries were prepared by immunoSEQ multiplex PCR; TCRdb keeps only in-frame clonotypes and omits some of them. The sample lists around 280,000 clones; about 89% were seen once. Sequencing was performed on PBMCs or T cells enriched from blood (not recorded which). Receptors were obtained from a woman in her thirties or forties who had recovered from COVID-19.

CDR3 in amino acids: CASSPEIMNTEAFF. Written as DNA, the CDR3 is TGCGCCAGCAGCCCTGAGATCATGAACACTGAAGCTTTCTTT. The J gene is TRBJ1-1, the V gene TRBV4-3, with unresolved D. Germline CDR1 LGHNA, CDR2 YSLEER. The length of the CDR3 is 14 residues. V was shortened by 4 bases and J by 0 bases, with 9 bases between the two germline ends.

This chain connects TRBV18 to TRBJ2-1; D is ambiguous. Germline V gives CDR1 KGHSH, CDR2 LQKENI. This CDR3 comprises 15 residues. Trimming left V 2 bases short and J 9 bases short, with 17 bases between. CDR3 sequence reads: CASSPINSLVSEQFF. CDR3 coding DNA: TGTGCCAGCTCACCAATTAACTCCCTAGTATCTGAGCAGTTCTTC.

This chain links TRBV19 with TRBJ2-1, with 14 bases identical to TRBD2. The CDR3 contains 16 residues. Per the germline V gene, CDR1 is LNHDA and CDR2 is SQIVND (reference sequence). Trimming at V came to 7 bases and at J to 7 bases, leaving 9 bases not matched to a gene. The CDR3 sequence is CASTPGTSGRGNEQFF. For the CDR3, the DNA is TGTGCCAGTACCCCCGGGACTAGCGGGAGAGGGAATGAGCAGTTCTTC.

As concerns this clone: Other DNA sequences in the sample encode the same CDR3. The chain employs TRBV18 and TRBJ2-3, with no clear D. This CDR3 spans 13 amino acids. CDR1 and CDR2 from the germline V gene are KGHSH and LQKENI. Trimming stripped 0 bases from V and 3 bases from J, with 4 bases between. The CDR3 spells CASSPPSTDTQYF. DNA of the CDR3: TGTGCCAGCTCACCACCGAGTACAGATACGCAGTATTTT.

This clone was observed a handful of times. V gene TRBV4-2 combines with J gene TRBJ2-3; the D gene is possibly TRBD1 (7 bases). From germline, CDR1 is LGHNA and CDR2 YNFKEQ. The CDR3 length is 16 residues. V lost 5 bases and J 3 bases, leaving 18 bases between the germline ends. CDR3 in amino acids: CASSVRQGLATDTQYF. The CDR3 DNA reads TGTGCCAGCAGCGTCCGACAGGGACTCGCTACAGATACGCAGTATTTT.

The rearrangement joins TRBV6-5 to TRBJ2-5, with 8 bases lining up with TRBD2. V shed 4 bases and J 3 bases; nucleotides not matched to a gene: 7. Germline lookup yields CDR1 MNHEY and CDR2 SVGAGI. The length of the CDR3 is 15 residues. As DNA, the CDR3 is TGTGCCAGCAGTTCGAGCGGGAGTTACGAAGAGACCCAGTACTTC. Translated, it gives CASSSSGSYEETQYF.

The genes are TRBV5-4 and TRBJ2-1; D perhaps matches TRBD1 (7 bases). The ends were cut back, 3 bases at V and 10 bases at J, with 14 bases in the middle. This CDR3 is 13 amino acids long. Germline loops: CDR1 SGHNT, CDR2 YYREEE (reference sequence). CDR3 DNA sequence: TGTGCCAGCAGCTGGCAGGGGGGTAGGGAGCAGTTCTTC. Protein product: CASSWQGGREQFF.

The J gene is TRBJ2-5, the V gene TRBV5-1; 8 bases agree with TRBD1. This CDR3 is 16 amino acids long. With 5 bases clipped from V and 5 bases from J, the junction kept 14 bases outside the gene matches. Germline V gives CDR1 SGHRS, CDR2 YFSETQ. The chain's CDR3 is CASSPIQGASHETQYF. The CDR3 nucleotides read TGCGCCAGCAGTCCAATTCAGGGGGCGTCCCACGAGACCCAGTACTTC.

Written as DNA, the CDR3 is TGTGCCAGCAGCTTAGGGGGGACCCATAATTCACCCCTCCACTTT. This translates into CASSLGGTHNSPLHF. V usage is TRBV7-3 and J usage is TRBJ1-6; D may be TRBD1 (5 bases). This CDR3 comprises 15 residues. CDR1 and CDR2 from the germline V gene are SGHTA and FQGTGA. The V end was cut by 2 bases, the J end by 5 bases, with 10 bases between. The full variable domain, its missing parts supplied by reference TRBV7-3 and TRBJ1-6, is GAGVSQTPSNKVTEKGKYVELRCDPISGHTALYWYRQSLGQGPEFLIYFQGTGAADDSGLPNDRFFAVRPEGSVSTLKIQRTERGDSAVYLCASSLGGTHNSPLHFGNGTRLTVT.

This chain uses TRBV7-9 with TRBJ2-7, with a weak D call TRBD1 (5 bases). V lost 2 bases and J lost 1, with 9 bases in between. CDR3 length: 14 residues. Germline loops: CDR1 SEHNR, CDR2 FQNEAQ (reference sequence). CDR3 region: CASSLTAGSYEQYF. CDR3 DNA: TGTGCCAGCAGCTTAACCGCAGGGTCCTACGAGCAGTACTTC.

Only one count was recorded for this clone. The J gene is TRBJ2-7, the V gene TRBV4-3; D might be TRBD2 (5 bases). This CDR3 comprises 16 residues. Trimming cost V 1 base and J 0 bases, with 13 bases left between them. CDR1 is LGHNA and CDR2 is YSLEER in the germline V gene. CDR3 region: CASSQVSGVSSYEQYF. The CDR3 nucleotides are TGCGCCAGCAGCCAAGTTTCCGGGGTGAGCTCCTACGAGCAGTACTTC.

This clone came up a few times. The chain has TRBV3-1 (or the pseudogene TRBV3-2) and TRBJ2-7; D is unclear. Germline lookup yields CDR1 LGHDT and CDR2 YNNKEL (reference sequence). The CDR3 has 15 residues. The ends were cut back, 8 bases at V and 2 bases at J, with 19 bases in the middle. The CDR3 protein is CASQPSYRPPYEQYF. The CDR3 DNA reads TGTGCCAGCCAACCTAGTTATCGGCCCCCCTACGAGCAGTACTTC.

The rearrangement uses TRBV9 and TRBJ2-7, with TRBD1 matching 8 bases. CDR1 and CDR2 (germline): SGDLS, YYNGEE. V dropped 4 bases and J dropped 1; count of bases not matched to a gene: 7. The length of the CDR3 is 15 residues. Here the CDR3 reads CASSPPGTGSYEQYF. As DNA, the CDR3 is TGTGCCAGCAGCCCTCCCGGGACAGGTTCCTACGAGCAGTACTTC.

This clone has a single count. The CDR3 loop is CASSPQTSGGTSTDTQYF. The CDR3 DNA reads as TGTGCCAGCAGCCCTCAGACTAGCGGGGGGACTAGCACAGATACGCAGTATTTT. The chain uses TRBV5-8 and TRBJ2-3; TRBD2 matches 13 bases. CDR1 is SGHTS and CDR2 is YDEGEE in the germline V gene. This CDR3 region has 18 residues. Germline trimming cut 4 bases from V and 0 bases from J; bases unmatched to any gene: 8.

A single count supports this clone. The chain carries TRBV19 and TRBJ2-7, with 7 bases aligning to TRBD2. J was trimmed by 2 bases and V by 3 bases; bases with no gene match: 4. The CDR3 contains 14 residues. CDR1 is LNHDA, CDR2 SQIVND, per germline (reference sequence). CDR3 in DNA: TGTGCCAGTAGTATGGGGAGCGGGACCTACGAGCAGTACTTC. This codes for CASSMGSGTYEQYF.

The chain joins TRBV5-1 to TRBJ2-3; 7 bases align to TRBD2. Germline loops: CDR1 SGHRS, CDR2 YFSETQ. CDR3 length equals 14 residues. V lost 7 bases to trimming and J lost 3 bases; unmatched junction nucleotides: 8. CDR3 coding DNA: TGCGCCAGCCGAGCGGGGCTGGGAACAGATACGCAGTATTTT. Translation: CASRAGLGTDTQYF.

The rearrangement joins TRBV7-9 to TRBJ1-4; weak D call: TRBD1 (6 bases). The CDR3 consists of 13 residues. Germline CDR1 is SEHNR and CDR2 is FQNEAQ (reference sequence). Between the trimmed V and J ends, which lost 1 base and 7 bases, there was a span of 7 bases. CDR3 bases: TGTGCCAGCAGCTTAGTGACAGGTGAAAAACTGTTTTTT. This sequence encodes CASSLVTGEKLFF.

The rearrangement uses TRBV27 and TRBJ1-1; TRBD1 agrees at 9 bases. Looked up from germline, CDR1 is MNHEY and CDR2 is SMNVEV (reference sequence). Trimming at V came to 4 bases and at J to 8 bases, leaving 5 bases not matched to a gene. The CDR3 is 13 amino acids. CDR3: CASSWTGVGEAFF. The CDR3 bases are TGTGCCAGCAGTTGGACAGGGGTGGGGGAAGCTTTCTTT.

The chain combines TRBV10-3 with TRBJ2-1; 11 bases line up with TRBD2. With V trimmed by 0 bases and J by 6 bases, 10 bases remained unmatched. CDR1 is ENHRY and CDR2 is SYGVKD in the germline V gene. CDR3 length: 18 amino acids. CDR3 DNA sequence: TGTGCCATCAGTGAGTCAAATCCCGGGACTAGCGGACTCAATGAGCAGTTCTTC. It yields the protein CAISESNPGTSGLNEQFF.

This sequence joins TRBV4-2 and TRBJ1-1, with TRBD1 as a possible D gene (6 bases). The V gene's germline CDR1 is LGHNA and CDR2 YNFKEQ. This CDR3 has 14 residues. V was pared by 0 bases and J by 4 bases, with 9 bases between. CDR3 sequence: CASSQEQGPTEAFF. Here the CDR3 DNA reads TGTGCCAGCAGCCAAGAGCAGGGGCCCACTGAAGCTTTCTTT.

In DNA, the CDR3 is TGTGCCAGCAGTGATATTCAGGGGGCGAGGGAGCAGTACTTC. It specifies CASSDIQGAREQYF. The chain has TRBV6-1 and TRBJ2-7, with 8 bases matching TRBD1. V gave up 3 bases and J gave up 7 bases; unmatched junction bases: 8. The CDR3 is made up of 14 amino acids. Germline-derived CDR1 and CDR2 are MNHNS and SASEGT.

The chain joins TRBV11-2 to TRBJ1-5; TRBD1 is a possible D gene (6 bases). The germline V gene encodes CDR1 SGHAT and CDR2 FQNNGV. The CDR3 contains 13 residues. Trimming stripped 3 bases from V and 4 bases from J, with 7 bases between. The CDR3: CASSLDRNQPQHF. In DNA, the CDR3 is TGTGCCAGCAGCTTGGACAGAAATCAGCCCCAGCATTTT.

V gene TRBV19 combines with J gene TRBJ1-4; a weak D match, TRBD1 (6 bases). CDR1 is LNHDA and CDR2 is SQIVND in the germline V gene (reference sequence). The CDR3 spans 12 residues. The germline V and J ends were trimmed by 4 bases and 10 bases, with 10 bases remaining between them. The DNA of the CDR3 is TGTGCCAGTAGTACCCAGGGGAGAAAACTGTTTTTT. It codes for CASSTQGRKLFF.

This chain joins TRBV7-2 and TRBJ1-2, with D possibly matching TRBD1 (6 bases). Germline loops: CDR1 SGHTA, CDR2 FQGNSA. Trimming removed 5 bases at V and 8 bases at J, with 15 bases between. The CDR3 has 13 residues. DNA for the CDR3: TGTGCCAGCAGCCCTGTCAGGGACATCGGCTACACCTTC. Translating gives CASSPVRDIGYTF. Looking up the rest from reference TRBV7-2 and TRBJ1-2 gives the full variable domain: GAGVSQSPSNKVTEKGKDVELRCDPISGHTALYWYRQSLGQGLEFLIYFQGNSAPDKSGLPSDRFSAERTGGSVSTLTIQRTQQEDSAVYLCASSPVRDIGYTFGSGTRLTVV.

The chain is built from TRBV5-8 and TRBJ2-1; no definite D call. Germline V CDR1 and CDR2: SGHTS, YDEGEE. This CDR3 region has 13 residues. Deletions cut 3 bases from V and 3 bases from J, with 7 bases between. In nucleotides, the CDR3 is TGTGCCAGCAGCTCTCACTACTACAATGAGCAGTTCTTC. It specifies CASSSHYYNEQFF.

This sequence joins TRBV29-1 and TRBJ1-2; D is undetermined. CDR1 and CDR2 (germline): SQVTM, ANQGSEA. The CDR3 consists of 13 residues. The ends were cut back, 4 bases at V and 0 bases at J, with 9 bases in the middle. This CDR3 reads CSVVLLSNYGYTF. CDR3 nucleotide sequence: TGCAGCGTTGTACTTCTTTCTAACTATGGCTACACCTTC.